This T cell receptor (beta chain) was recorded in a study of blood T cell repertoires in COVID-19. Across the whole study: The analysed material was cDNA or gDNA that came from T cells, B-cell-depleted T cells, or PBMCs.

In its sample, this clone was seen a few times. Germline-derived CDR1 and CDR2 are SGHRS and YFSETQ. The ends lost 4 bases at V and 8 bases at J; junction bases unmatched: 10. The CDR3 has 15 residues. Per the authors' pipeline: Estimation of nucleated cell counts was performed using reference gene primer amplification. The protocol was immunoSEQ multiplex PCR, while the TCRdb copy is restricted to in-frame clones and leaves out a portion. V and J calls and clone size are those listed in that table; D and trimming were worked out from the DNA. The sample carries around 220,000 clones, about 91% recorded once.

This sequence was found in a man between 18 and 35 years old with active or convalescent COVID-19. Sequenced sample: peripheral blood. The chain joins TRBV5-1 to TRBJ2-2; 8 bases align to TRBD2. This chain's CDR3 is CASSPGTRGTGELFF. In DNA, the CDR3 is TGCGCCAGCAGCCCCGGGACTAGGGGGACTGGGGAGCTGTTTTTT.